The 19 T cell receptor beta chains reported below all come from one sample, sequenced in a study of shared clonotypes between healthy human individuals. Assay: immunoSEQ multiplex PCR; the TCRdb copy retains only in-frame clones and omits some. This sample carries approximately 2.4 million clones, almost 96% of them seen once, and the ten largest clones take less than 0.15%. The sequenced sample consisted of naive CD4+ T cells sorted from blood. Subset noted: CD45RA+ positively selected. These TCRs come from a man aged 18 to 29 in good health.

With regard to this clone: This sample includes further DNA sequences coding for the same CDR3. The chain recombines TRBV5-4 with TRBJ2-1, with D uncertain. The CDR3 is 13 amino acids. The ends were cut back, 1 base at V and 4 bases at J, with 6 bases in the middle. CDR1 and CDR2 (germline): SGHNT, YYREEE (reference sequence). The CDR3 is CASSLLDYNEQFF. CDR3 bases: TGTGCCAGCAGCTTGTTAGATTACAATGAGCAGTTCTTC.

This clone appeared a single time. J is TRBJ2-2 and V is TRBV27; D gene ambiguous. V was clipped by 3 bases and J by 9 bases, with 8 bases between them. This CDR3 has 12 amino acids. Germline V gene sequence: CDR1 MNHEY, CDR2 SMNVEV (reference sequence). The CDR3 loop is CASSFTQRELFF. The CDR3 nucleotides are TGTGCCAGCAGTTTTACCCAGAGGGAGCTGTTTTTT.

The V and J genes are TRBV4-1 and TRBJ2-6; weak D call: TRBD1 (6 bases). Germline V lookup: CDR1 MGHRA, CDR2 YSYEKL. The V end was cut by 0 bases, the J end by 0 bases, with 15 bases between. CDR3 size: 19 residues. CDR3 DNA: TGCGCCAGCAGCCAAGATGGGAAGACAGGCTACTCTGGGGCCAACGTCCTGACTTTC. This codes for CASSQDGKTGYSGANVLTF.

The chain carries TRBV2 and TRBJ2-7, with D perhaps TRBD1 (5 bases). Trimming removed 6 bases from V and 6 bases from J, with 12 bases in between. CDR3 size: 12 residues. Germline lookup yields CDR1 SNHLY and CDR2 FYNNEI. Here the CDR3 DNA reads TGTGCCAGCAGCAAGACAGACGTCGAGCAGTACTTC. It specifies CASSKTDVEQYF.

The rearrangement joins TRBV2 to TRBJ1-1, with TRBD1 matching 9 bases. The CDR3 consists of 15 residues. CDR1 and CDR2 (germline): SNHLY, FYNNEI. V was pared by 5 bases and J by 1 base, with 5 bases of the junction left unmatched. The CDR3 DNA reads as TGTGCCAGCAGTTGGACAGGGGCCGGGAACACTGAAGCTTTCTTT. Protein product: CASSWTGAGNTEAFF.

J is TRBJ2-5 and V is TRBV10-3; D not resolved. Germline-derived CDR1 and CDR2 are ENHRY and SYGVKD. This CDR3 is 14 amino acids long. Trimming removed 0 bases at V and 5 bases at J, with 10 bases between. The CDR3 region has the DNA TGTGCCATCAGTGAGTCCCAGGTTACGGAGACCCAGTACTTC. Residues: CAISESQVTETQYF.

The chain links TRBV7-9 to TRBJ1-2; 9 nucleotides align to TRBD1. The CDR3 has 12 amino acids. Germline assignment: CDR1 SEHNR and CDR2 FQNEAQ (reference sequence). V was pared by 8 bases and J by 2 bases, with 0 bases of the junction left unmatched. The DNA for the CDR3 is TGTGCCAGCGGGACAGGGAACTATGGCTACACCTTC. Its protein is CASGTGNYGYTF.

The chain employs TRBV12-2 and TRBJ2-7; no check of the table's D call, TRBD2, against the DNA was made. TRBV12-2 is annotated as a pseudogene. The CDR3 is 10 residues long. Here the CDR3 reads CASRFDEQYF. In DNA, the CDR3 is TGTGCAAGTCGCTTCGACGAGCAGTACTTC.

A remark on this clone: The junction departs from germline at one end; a sequencing error may be responsible. The rearrangement joins TRBV7-7 to TRBJ1-1; D call uncertain. CDR1 SSHAT and CDR2 FNYEAQ come from the germline V gene (reference sequence). The length of the CDR3 is 14 residues. The CDR3 protein is CASSLQPWEGEAFF. The CDR3 DNA reads TGTGCTAGCAGCTTACAGCCTTGGGAGGGTGAAGCTTTCTTT.

V is TRBV29-1 and J is TRBJ2-7, with D maybe TRBD1 (6 bases). Trimming cost V 5 bases and J 5 bases, with 13 bases left between them. The CDR3 runs 12 residues. Germline CDR1 SQVTM, CDR2 ANQGSEA. The CDR3 region has the DNA TGCAGCGTTACCAGGGGTTTACACGAGCAGTACTTC. This encodes CSVTRGLHEQYF.

Only a few counts were recorded for this clone. The rearrangement uses TRBV2 and TRBJ1-5; D ambiguous. Trimming cost V 9 bases and J 3 bases, with 15 bases left between them. The CDR3 runs to 14 residues. Germline V lookup: CDR1 SNHLY, CDR2 FYNNEI. The CDR3 sequence is CASHQSGNNQPQHF. The CDR3 DNA follows: TGTGCCAGTCACCAATCGGGCAACAATCAGCCCCAGCATTTT.

In this sample, this clone turned up once. The chain uses TRBV30 and TRBJ2-5; TRBD1 matches at 8 bases. Germline V gene sequence: CDR1 GTSNPN, CDR2 SVGIG (reference sequence). V dropped 2 bases and J dropped 5; count of bases not matched to a gene: 4. The CDR3 extends over 13 amino acids. The DNA for the CDR3 is TGTGCCTGGAGTAGACAGGGGTTTGAGACCCAGTACTTC. Its protein product is CAWSRQGFETQYF.

The chain recombines TRBV15 with TRBJ1-5, with D possibly being TRBD1 (6 bases). The germline V gene has CDR1 LNHNV and CDR2 YYDKDF (reference sequence). This CDR3 is built from 14 residues. Trimming took 7 bases from V and 4 from J, leaving 14 bases between them. Here the CDR3 DNA reads TGTGCCACCAAAGGACAGCTAAGTAATCAGCCCCAGCATTTT. It specifies CATKGQLSNQPQHF. Variable domain in full (rest from reference TRBV15 and TRBJ1-5): DAMVIQNPRYQVTQFGKPVTLSCSQTLNHNVMYWYQQKSSQAPKLLFHYYDKDFNNEADTPDNFQSRRPNTSFCFLDIRSPGLGDTAMYLCATKGQLSNQPQHFGDGTRLSIL.

The rearrangement links TRBV5-4 to TRBJ1-1; no clear D. Germline CDR1 reads SGHNT; CDR2 reads YYREEE (reference sequence). Between the trimmed V and J ends, which lost 3 bases and 1 base, there was a span of 10 bases. The CDR3 covers 14 residues. CDR3 residues: CASSSQRENTEAFF. CDR3 nucleotides: TGTGCCAGCAGCTCCCAACGGGAGAACACTGAAGCTTTCTTT.

The gene calls are TRBV19 and TRBJ2-7; weak D call: TRBD1 (5 bases). The CDR3 is 13 residues long. The V and J ends lost 3 bases and 2 bases respectively, with 8 bases between them. Germline V CDR1 and CDR2: LNHDA, SQIVND (reference sequence). CDR3 sequence (DNA): TGTGCCAGTAGTATTACAGGAACCTACGAGCAGTACTTC. Protein: CASSITGTYEQYF.

The J gene is TRBJ1-5, the V gene TRBV19, with 7 bases identical to TRBD1. The trim removed 10 bases at V and 4 bases at J, leaving 13 bases unmatched. Germline V CDR1 and CDR2: LNHDA, SQIVND (reference sequence). The CDR3 loop spans 15 amino acids. In nucleotides, the CDR3 is TGTGCCACAGCGACGAAAGGGGGCGGAAATCAGCCCCAGCATTTT. Its translation: CATATKGGGNQPQHF.

In this sample, this clone turned up a few times. The gene calls are TRBV10-3 and TRBJ1-6, with D tentatively TRBD1 (5 bases). V gave up 8 bases and J gave up 7 bases, with 12 bases separating them. The CDR3 extends over 13 amino acids. Germline V gene data show CDR1 as ENHRY and CDR2 as SYGVKD. CDR3 sequence: CAIATVVNSPLHF. The CDR3 bases are TGTGCCATCGCGACAGTGGTGAATTCACCCCTCCACTTT.

The J gene is TRBJ2-1, the V gene TRBV19, with 9 bases lining up with TRBD1. Looked up from germline, CDR1 is LNHDA and CDR2 is SQIVND (reference sequence). The CDR3 loop spans 13 amino acids. With 10 bases clipped from V and 4 bases from J, the junction kept 5 bases outside the gene matches. CDR3 sequence reads: CATRDREYNEQFF. CDR3 bases: TGTGCCACCCGGGACAGGGAATACAATGAGCAGTTCTTC.

The chain carries TRBV11-1 and TRBJ2-4; no clear D. V was shortened by 5 bases and J by 1 base, with 12 bases between the two germline ends. This CDR3 is built from 15 residues. Germline V lookup: CDR1 SGHAT, CDR2 FQDESV (reference sequence). CDR3 amino acids: CASSPRGSAKNIQYF. The CDR3 nucleotides read TGTGCCAGCAGCCCGCGCGGTTCGGCCAAAAACATTCAGTACTTC.